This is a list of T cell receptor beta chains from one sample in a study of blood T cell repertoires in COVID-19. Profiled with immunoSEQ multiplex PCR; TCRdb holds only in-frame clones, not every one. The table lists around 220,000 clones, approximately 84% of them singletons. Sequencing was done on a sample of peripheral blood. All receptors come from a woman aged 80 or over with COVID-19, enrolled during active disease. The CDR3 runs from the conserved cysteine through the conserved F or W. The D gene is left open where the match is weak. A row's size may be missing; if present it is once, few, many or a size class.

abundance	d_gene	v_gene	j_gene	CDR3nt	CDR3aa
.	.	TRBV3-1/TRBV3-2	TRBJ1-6	TGTGCCAGTAGTATAGTGGTTAATTCACCCCTCCACTTT	CASSIVVNSPLHF
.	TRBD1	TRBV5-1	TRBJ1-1	TGCGCCAGCAGCCCAGGGGGCACTGAAGCTTTCTTT	CASSPGGTEAFF
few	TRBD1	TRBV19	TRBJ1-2	TGTGCCAGTGAGGGACAGACAACTAACTATGGCTACACCTTC	CASEGQTTNYGYTF
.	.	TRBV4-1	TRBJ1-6	TGCGCCAGCAGCCAAAACTGGATGACAAGCTATAATTCACCCCTCCACTTT	CASSQNWMTSYNSPLHF
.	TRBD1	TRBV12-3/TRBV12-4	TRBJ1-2	TGTGCCAGCAGTTTTATAGGGGGCGTTGGCTACACCTTC	CASSFIGGVGYTF
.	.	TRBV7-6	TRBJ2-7	TGTGCCAGCAGCTTACTATCTAGCGATTACTACGAGCAGTACTTC	CASSLLSSDYYEQYF
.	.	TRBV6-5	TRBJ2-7	TGTGCCAGCAGGAGGTTCCCGGGTGAGCAGTACTTC	CASRRFPGEQYF
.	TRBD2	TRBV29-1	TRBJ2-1	TGCAGCGGTCGACTAGCGGAGAACAATGAGCAGTTCTTC	CSGRLAENNEQFF
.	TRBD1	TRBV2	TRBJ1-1	TGTGCCAGCAGGATACAGGGGCGCGGCACTGAAGCTTTCTTT	CASRIQGRGTEAFF
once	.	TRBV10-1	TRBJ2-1	TGCGCCAGCAGTGATGCTAGCCTCGGCCATGAGCAGTTCTTC	CASSDASLGHEQFF
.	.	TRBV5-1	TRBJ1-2	TGCGCCAGCAGCTTGGCAAGGGGCGATAACTATGGCTACACCTTC	CASSLARGDNYGYTF
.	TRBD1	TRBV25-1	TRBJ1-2	TGTGCCAGCAGTCGACAGGGGGGCGGCTATGGCTACACCTTC	CASSRQGGGYGYTF
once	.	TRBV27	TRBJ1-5	TGTGCCAGCAGCACCGGGGGATGGGGCAATCAGCCCCAGCATTTT	CASSTGGWGNQPQHF
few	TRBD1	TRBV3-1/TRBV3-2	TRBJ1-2	TGTGCCAGCAGCGGGGGGACAGGGGGCATGATTAACTATGGCTACACCTTC	CASSGGTGGMINYGYTF
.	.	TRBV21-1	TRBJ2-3	TGTGCCAGCAGCAAAGAGGAGGGGGCCCACAGGCGATACACAGATACGCAGTATTTT	CASSKEEGAHRRYTDTQYF
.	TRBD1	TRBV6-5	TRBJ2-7	TGTGCCAGCAGGCCACAGGGGCCGAGTTACGAGCAGTACTTC	CASRPQGPSYEQYF
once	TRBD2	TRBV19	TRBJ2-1	TGTGCCAGTAGTATTAGCGGGGTTTACTACGAGCAGTTCTTC	CASSISGVYYEQFF
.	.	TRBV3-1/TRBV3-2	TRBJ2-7	TGTGCCAGCAGCCGGGACACGGACTACGAGCAGTACTTC	CASSRDTDYEQYF
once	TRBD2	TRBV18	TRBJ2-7	TGTGCCAGCTCACCACAGATACTAGCGGGAGAAGGCGAGCAGTACTTC	CASSPQILAGEGEQYF
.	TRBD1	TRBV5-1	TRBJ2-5	TGCGCCAGCAGCGGACAGGGAACCCAGTACTTC	CASSGQGTQYF
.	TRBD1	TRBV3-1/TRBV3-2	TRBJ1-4	TGTGCCAGCAGCCACGGGACAGGTGAAGAAAAACTGTTTTTT	CASSHGTGEEKLFF
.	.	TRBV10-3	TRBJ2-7	TGTGCCATCAGTGAGGGGGTTTCTCCACGGAAAAGGGGGGAGCAGTACTTC	CAISEGVSPRKRGEQYF
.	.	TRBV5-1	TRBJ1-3	TGCGCCAGCAGCCAGGTGGGGAGCTCTGGAAACACCATATATTTT	CASSQVGSSGNTIYF
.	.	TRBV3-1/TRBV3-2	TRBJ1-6	TGTGCCAGCAGCCCCCAGGGCCTGAGTTCACCCCTCCACTTT	CASSPQGLSSPLHF
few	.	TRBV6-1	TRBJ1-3	TGTGCCAGCAGTGAAGCAGGGGGGGCCAACACCATATATTTT	CASSEAGGANTIYF
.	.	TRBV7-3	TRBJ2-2	TGTGCCAGCAGCAAGACGGGATCACAGAACACCGGGGAGCTGTTTTTT	CASSKTGSQNTGELFF
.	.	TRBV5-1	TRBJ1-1	TGCGCCAGCAGCTTGACGGGGGTAACTGAAGCTTTCTTT	CASSLTGVTEAFF
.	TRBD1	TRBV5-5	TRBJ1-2	TGTGCCAGCAGCTCGATTGACAGGGCGGTAGGCGGCTACACCTTC	CASSSIDRAVGGYTF
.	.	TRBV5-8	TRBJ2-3	TGTGCCAGCACCCTCGGCAGCCAGGCCTACACAGATACGCAGTATTTT	CASTLGSQAYTDTQYF
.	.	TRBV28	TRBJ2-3	TGTGCCAGCAGTTTTAGAGGGAGGCCCACAGATACGCAGTATTTT	CASSFRGRPTDTQYF
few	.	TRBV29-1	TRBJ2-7	TGCAGCGTTCAGGGCGGGAAAGGGGCCGACGAGCAGTACTTC	CSVQGGKGADEQYF
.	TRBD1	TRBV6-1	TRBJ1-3	TGTGCCAGCAGAGAATTGGGACAGGGGACTGGAAACACCATATATTTT	CASRELGQGTGNTIYF